These 31 T cell receptor beta chains were all obtained from the same sample, sequenced in a study of molecular identifiers for immune sequencing clone quantification. Each CDR3 protein is one row after TCRdb ran MiXCR on the PCR reads. The table includes some 680,000 distinct CDR3 sequences, about 25% detected once. Sample: naive CD8+ T cells from blood, with Jurkat cell RNA spiked in. Subset described: FACS-sorted CD8+CD4-CCR7+CD45RA+ naive T cells. These receptors were taken from a human donor in good health. Some libraries in this study had Jurkat cell RNA spiked in.

This clonotype was detected ten times or more. This chain connects TRBV5-1 to TRBJ2-5, with 13 nucleotides matching TRBD2. V shed 3 bases and J 5 bases; nucleotides not matched to a gene: 4. Germline V lookup: CDR1 SGHRS, CDR2 YFSETQ. The CDR3 contains 15 residues. CDR3 region: CASSWGLAGMETQYF. Written as DNA, the CDR3 is TGCGCCAGCAGCTGGGGACTAGCGGGGATGGAGACCCAGTACTTC.

A note on this clonotype: A much larger clonotype is one base distant, so this may be a read error. The conserved closing phenylalanine or tryptophan is absent in this CDR3, likely reflecting a read error. The J gene is TRBJ1-1, the V gene TRBV2; TRBD1 is a possible D gene (6 bases). The germline V and J ends were trimmed by 5 bases and 0 bases, with 16 bases remaining between them. CDR1 is SNHLY, CDR2 FYNNEI, per germline. The CDR3 has 16 residues. The CDR3 is CASSQETGALNTEAFL. The CDR3 DNA follows: TGTGCCAGCAGTCAGGAGACGGGGGCGTTGAACACTGAAGCTTTCCTT.

As concerns this clonotype: This sequence may be a read error, since a much larger clone differs from it by one base. The CDR3 ends on some other residue instead of the conserved phenylalanine or tryptophan, so this is likely a read error. CDR3 sequence (DNA): TGTGCCAGCAGCCCGGGGGTAGGGAGCAGAGAGACCCAGTACTCC. This encodes CASSPGVGSRETQYS. The chain couples TRBV11-2 to TRBJ2-5; possible D gene TRBD2, 6 bases. Trimming removed 5 bases from V and 4 bases from J, with 17 bases in between. Germline V gene data show CDR1 as SGHAT and CDR2 as FQNNGV. This CDR3 spans 15 amino acids.

This clonotype was observed a handful of times. The V gene is TRBV30, the J gene TRBJ1-1; the match to TRBD1 covers 8 bases. Trimming removed 5 bases from V and 3 bases from J; junction bases left unmatched: 5. The CDR3 is made up of 13 amino acids. Per germline, CDR1 GTSNPN and CDR2 SVGIG (reference sequence). This CDR3 is CAWLGQGYTEAFF. The CDR3 bases are TGTGCCTGGTTAGGACAGGGCTACACTGAAGCTTTCTTT.

A note on this clonotype: One junction end disagrees with the germline gene, perhaps due to a read error. The chain uses TRBV19 and TRBJ1-5; possible D gene TRBD1, 6 bases. In germline, CDR1 is LNHDA, CDR2 SQIVND (reference sequence). The CDR3 spans 13 residues. The CDR3: CASSTQGTQSQHF. The CDR3 DNA reads TGTGCCAGTAGTACACAGGGAACTCAGTCCCAGCATTTT.

The chain links TRBV12-3 or TRBV12-4 to TRBJ1-2; maybe TRBD1 (6 bases). The CDR3 runs to 15 residues. Trimming removed 6 bases at V and 2 bases at J, with 16 bases between. The CDR3 DNA sequence: TGTGCCAGCAGCTGGGGCAGGGGTGAGAACTATGGCTACACCTTC. This encodes CASSWGRGENYGYTF.

This chain joins TRBV13 and TRBJ1-3; the D gene is possibly TRBD1 (6 bases). The CDR3 extends over 15 amino acids. V lost 2 bases, J lost 2 bases, and 10 bases lay in between. The germline CDR1 and CDR2 sequences are PRHDT and FYEKMQ (reference sequence). Here the CDR3 reads CASSLKTGPGNTIYF. In DNA, the CDR3 is TGTGCCAGCAGCTTAAAGACAGGTCCTGGAAACACCATATATTTT.

Of note for this clonotype: With a much larger clone just one base away, this may be a read error. In this CDR3 the conserved last residue, phenylalanine or tryptophan, is missing, so a read error is likely. The genes are TRBV27 and TRBJ2-7; 9 nucleotides line up with TRBD2. The CDR3 is 16 amino acids. Germline lookup yields CDR1 MNHEY and CDR2 SMNVEV (reference sequence). V gave up 5 bases and J gave up 3 bases; unmatched junction bases: 11. CDR3 sequence reads: CASSILSPAGGYEQYS. DNA of the CDR3: TGTGCCAGCAGTATACTTTCGCCAGCGGGGGGCTACGAGCAGTACTCC.

This rearrangement joins TRBV4-3 to TRBJ2-3, with 7 bases aligning to TRBD2. V lost 0 bases, J lost 2 bases, and 5 bases stayed unmatched. The CDR3 runs 16 residues. The germline V gene encodes CDR1 LGHNA and CDR2 YSLEER. This chain's CDR3 is CASSQDSSGATDTQYF. Written as DNA, the CDR3 is TGCGCCAGCAGCCAAGATTCAAGCGGGGCCACAGATACGCAGTATTTT.

The chain has TRBV19 and TRBJ1-5, with a tentative D call TRBD1 (5 bases). The CDR3 has 16 residues. V was clipped by 3 bases and J by 5 bases, with 17 bases between them. Germline V gives CDR1 LNHDA, CDR2 SQIVND (reference sequence). The CDR3 sequence: CASSISGGRGDQPQHF. In nucleotides, the CDR3 is TGTGCCAGTAGTATCTCCGGAGGAAGAGGGGATCAGCCCCAGCATTTT.

As for this clonotype: A much larger clone sits a single nucleotide away, making a read error possible. The chain is built from TRBV4-1 and TRBJ2-1; no clear D. The CDR3 has 13 residues. CDR1 is MGHRA and CDR2 is YSYEKL in the germline V gene. DNA of the CDR3: TGCGCCAGCAGCCAAGATGAGGAGTATGAGCAGCTCTTC. Translated: CASSQDEEYEQLF.

This clonotype showed up just a few times. The chain links TRBV9 to TRBJ2-7; 9 bases line up with TRBD2. This CDR3 has 15 amino acids. V lost 4 bases to trimming and J lost 0 bases; unmatched junction nucleotides: 5. The germline V gene has CDR1 SGDLS and CDR2 YYNGEE. CDR3 protein: CASSPGTSNSYEQYF. The CDR3, as DNA: TGTGCCAGCAGCCCGGGGACTAGCAACTCCTACGAGCAGTACTTC. The complete variable domain, with remaining parts taken from reference TRBV9 and TRBJ2-7, reads DSGVTQTPKHLITATGQRVTLRCSPRSGDLSVYWYQQSLDQGLQFLIQYYNGEERAKGNILERFSAQQFPDLHSELNLSSLELGDSALYFCASSPGTSNSYEQYFGPGTRLTVT.

Ten or more counts support this clonotype. The rearrangement joins TRBV7-9 to TRBJ2-3; D may correspond to TRBD1 or TRBD2 (6 bases each). The CDR3 totals 12 residues. With 8 bases removed from V and 4 bases from J, the gap between germline ends came to 10 bases. Germline CDR1 is SEHNR and CDR2 is FQNEAQ (reference sequence). CDR3 in DNA: TGTGCCAGCTGGGGGGCCTCAGATACGCAGTATTTT. Residues: CASWGASDTQYF.

As to this clonotype: The junction differs from germline at one of its ends, possibly a read error. The J gene is TRBJ2-7, the V gene TRBV5-1; TRBD1 or TRBD2 may be the D gene (5 bases each). From germline, CDR1 is SGHRS and CDR2 YFSETQ. This CDR3 has 16 residues. CDR3 region: CASSLDQGRSIYEQYF. DNA for the CDR3: TGCGCGAGCAGCTTGGACCAGGGACGTTCCATCTACGAGCAGTACTTC.

The J gene is TRBJ2-7, the V gene TRBV6-5; TRBD2 matches at 11 bases. CDR1 is MNHEY and CDR2 is SVGAGI in the germline V gene. This CDR3 contains 15 residues. Trimming cost V 6 bases and J 3 bases; bases outside gene matches: 7. CDR3: CASRILAGDDYEQYF. The CDR3 DNA is TGTGCCAGCAGGATACTAGCGGGAGATGACTACGAGCAGTACTTC.

For this clonotype: A much larger clone sits a single nucleotide away, making a read error possible. This chain links TRBV29-1 with TRBJ1-1; 8 bases fit TRBD1. The germline gives CDR1 SQVTM, CDR2 ANQGSEA. The V gene end was trimmed by 7 bases and the J gene end by 3 bases; junction bases not matched to a gene: 7. The CDR3 has 13 amino acids. CDR3 coding DNA: TGCAGCGATGGAGAGACAGGGGACACTGAAGCTTTCTTT. As protein: CSDGETGDTEAFF.

With regard to this clonotype: The junction departs from germline at one end; a sequencing error may be responsible. This rearrangement joins TRBV5-1 to TRBJ2-7; 8 bases line up with TRBD1. The length of the CDR3 is 15 residues. Germline CDR1 SGHRS, CDR2 YFSETQ. The CDR3 DNA reads TGCGCCGGCAGCCCGCAACGGGACAGGATTTACGAGCAGTACTTC. Residues: CAGSPQRDRIYEQYF.

With respect to this clonotype: With a much larger clone just one base away, this may be a read error. This sequence joins TRBV27 and TRBJ2-3, with 11 bases fitting TRBD2. J was trimmed by 4 bases and V by 5 bases; bases with no gene match: 11. This CDR3 comprises 17 residues. Germline V gene sequence: CDR1 MNHEY, CDR2 SMNVEV (reference sequence). This chain's CDR3 is CASSLLTSGGSADTQYF. The CDR3 nucleotides are TGTGCCAGCAGTCTCCTCACTAGCGGGGGAAGCGCAGATACGCAGTATTTT.

This clonotype was detected many times. This chain links TRBV27 with TRBJ2-6; D is unclear. The V end was cut by 2 bases, the J end by 0 bases, with 14 bases between. The CDR3 is 18 amino acids. Germline-derived CDR1 and CDR2 are MNHEY and SMNVEV (reference sequence). CDR3 sequence (DNA): TGTGCCAGCAGTTTAAAAAGGGTTATAGGCTCTGGGGCCAACGTCCTGACTTTC. It codes for CASSLKRVIGSGANVLTF.

The table lists this clonotype with a few counts. The chain combines TRBV4-1 with TRBJ2-5; D remains ambiguous. V lost 1 base, J lost 4 bases, and 13 bases lay in between. Germline lookup yields CDR1 MGHRA and CDR2 YSYEKL. The CDR3 runs to 15 residues. CDR3 sequence (DNA): TGCGCCAGCAGCCAAGTGGCCACAGAGGTAGAGACCCAGTACTTC. Translated: CASSQVATEVETQYF.

Ten or more counts support this clonotype. The chain links TRBV28 to TRBJ2-2, with 8 bases that match TRBD1. CDR3 length equals 16 residues. V lost 4 bases and J lost 2; bases outside the gene matches: 6. CDR1 MDHEN and CDR2 SYDVKM come from the germline V gene. CDR3 bases: TGTGCCAGCAGTTACGGGACAGGACTTAACACCGGGGAGCTGTTTTTT. It specifies CASSYGTGLNTGELFF.

Only one count was recorded for this clonotype. This sequence may be a read error, since a much larger clone differs from it by one base. In this CDR3 the conserved last residue, phenylalanine or tryptophan, is missing, so a read error is likely. The gene calls are TRBV7-7 and TRBJ2-1; 9 positions match TRBD2. The CDR3 length is 15 residues. CDR1 is SSHAT and CDR2 is FNYEAQ in the germline V gene (reference sequence). The CDR3 sequence: CASCRLAECGDEQFL. The CDR3 DNA reads as TGTGCTAGCTGTCGACTAGCGGAGTGCGGAGATGAGCAGTTCCTC.

This clonotype was observed a few times. This chain joins TRBV5-1 and TRBJ1-3; D possibly corresponds to TRBD1 (6 bases). This CDR3 has 16 amino acids. The V and J ends lost 4 bases and 2 bases respectively, with 16 bases between them. CDR1 SGHRS and CDR2 YFSETQ come from the germline V gene. The chain's CDR3 is CASSTRTGRTGNTIYF. The CDR3 DNA follows: TGCGCCAGCAGCACCCGTACAGGGCGGACTGGAAACACCATATATTTT.

The J gene is TRBJ2-1, the V gene TRBV5-1; D is unclear. Germline CDR1 is SGHRS and CDR2 is YFSETQ. The CDR3 covers 13 residues. Trimming stripped 2 bases from V and 6 bases from J, with 9 bases between. The CDR3 loop reads CASSFILVNEQFF. CDR3 sequence (DNA): TGCGCCAGCAGCTTTATTCTAGTCAATGAGCAGTTCTTC.

Many counts were recorded for this clonotype. The chain has TRBV25-1 and TRBJ2-3; 8 bases match TRBD2. The CDR3 has 14 amino acids. The ends lost 9 bases at V and 1 base at J; junction bases unmatched: 6. Germline lookup yields CDR1 MGHDK and CDR2 SYGVNS. In DNA, the CDR3 is TGTGCCAGTAGACTAGCGAGCGGCACAGATACGCAGTATTTT. This gives the protein CASRLASGTDTQYF.

This clonotype was seen repeatedly, ten times or more. The rearrangement joins TRBV29-1 to TRBJ2-7; D gene uncertain. V was shortened by 0 bases and J by 4 bases, with 4 bases between the two germline ends. Germline CDR1 reads SQVTM; CDR2 reads ANQGSEA. The CDR3 has 11 amino acids. The DNA of the CDR3 is TGCAGCGTTGAAGATCTTTACGAGCAGTACTTC. Translated, it gives CSVEDLYEQYF.

The chain is built from TRBV14 and TRBJ2-7; 7 bases match TRBD1. CDR1 and CDR2 (germline): SGHDN, FVKESK. V lost 3 bases, J lost 2 bases, and 4 bases stayed unmatched. This CDR3 comprises 14 residues. CDR3 amino acids: CASSHWDRTYEQYF. The CDR3 DNA reads as TGTGCCAGCAGCCATTGGGACAGAACCTACGAGCAGTACTTC.

This clonotype has more than one count but fewer than ten. The gene calls are TRBV6-2 or TRBV6-3 and TRBJ1-1, with TRBD1 matching over 7 bases. V lost 4 bases to trimming and J lost 6 bases; unmatched junction nucleotides: 5. There are 13 residues in the CDR3. Germline CDR1 is MNHEY and CDR2 is SVGEGT. The CDR3 region has the DNA TGTGCCAGCAGTTTCAGGGGGACGGCTGAAGCTTTCTTT. This encodes CASSFRGTAEAFF.

This sequence joins TRBV7-6 and TRBJ2-7; weak D call: TRBD2 (7 bases). This CDR3 is built from 16 residues. Germline CDR1 is SGHVS and CDR2 is FNYEAQ. With 5 bases removed from V and 0 bases from J, the gap between germline ends came to 17 bases. The CDR3 reads CASSRTPAGASYEQYF. The CDR3 DNA reads TGTGCCAGCAGCCGAACGCCGGCGGGGGCCTCCTACGAGCAGTACTTC.

The chain links TRBV6-2 or TRBV6-3 to TRBJ2-5; 11 bases fit TRBD1. Looked up from germline, CDR1 is MNHEY and CDR2 is SVGEGT. The V gene end was trimmed by 2 bases and the J gene end by 7 bases; junction bases not matched to a gene: 12. This CDR3 has 17 residues. For the CDR3, the DNA is TGTGCCAGCAGTTACACCCCCGGGACAGGGGGGAGACTGACCCAGTACTTC. Translation gives CASSYTPGTGGRLTQYF.

This clonotype was picked up a small number of times. The rearrangement joins TRBV7-9 to TRBJ2-5; D remains unclear. Trimming stripped 2 bases from V and 5 bases from J, with 12 bases between. Germline CDR1 and CDR2: SEHNR and FQNEAQ (reference sequence). The length of the CDR3 is 14 residues. In DNA form, the CDR3 reads TGTGCCAGCAGCTTAACCACGTCAATGGAGACCCAGTACTTC. Translated, it gives CASSLTTSMETQYF. The variable domain in full, with the rest retrieved from reference TRBV7-9 and TRBJ2-5, is DTGVSQNPRHKITKRGQNVTFRCDPISEHNRLYWYRQTLGQGPEFLTYFQNEAQLEKSRLLSDRFSAERPKGSFSTLEIQRTEQGDSAMYLCASSLTTSMETQYFGPGTRLLVL.